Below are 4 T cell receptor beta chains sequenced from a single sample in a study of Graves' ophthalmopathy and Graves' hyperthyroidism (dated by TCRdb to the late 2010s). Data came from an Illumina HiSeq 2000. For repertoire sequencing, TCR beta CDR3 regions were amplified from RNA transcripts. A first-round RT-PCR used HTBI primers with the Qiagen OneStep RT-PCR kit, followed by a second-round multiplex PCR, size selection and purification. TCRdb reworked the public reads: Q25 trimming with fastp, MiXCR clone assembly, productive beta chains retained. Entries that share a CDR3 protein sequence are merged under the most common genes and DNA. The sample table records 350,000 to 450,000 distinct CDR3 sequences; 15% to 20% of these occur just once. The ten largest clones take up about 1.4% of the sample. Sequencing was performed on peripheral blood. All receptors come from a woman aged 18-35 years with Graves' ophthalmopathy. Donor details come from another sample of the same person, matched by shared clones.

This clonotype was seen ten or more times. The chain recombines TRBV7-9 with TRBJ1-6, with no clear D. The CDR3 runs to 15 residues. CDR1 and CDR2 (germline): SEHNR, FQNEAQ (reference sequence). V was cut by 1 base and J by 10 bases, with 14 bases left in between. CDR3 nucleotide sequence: TGTGCCAGCAGCTTAGGACAATTAACGGGGTCACCCCTCCACTTT. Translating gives CASSLGQLTGSPLHF. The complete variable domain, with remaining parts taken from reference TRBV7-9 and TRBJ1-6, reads DTGVSQNPRHKITKRGQNVTFRCDPISEHNRLYWYRQTLGQGPEFLTYFQNEAQLEKSRLLSDRFSAERPKGSFSTLEIQRTEQGDSAMYLCASSLGQLTGSPLHFGNGTRLTVT.

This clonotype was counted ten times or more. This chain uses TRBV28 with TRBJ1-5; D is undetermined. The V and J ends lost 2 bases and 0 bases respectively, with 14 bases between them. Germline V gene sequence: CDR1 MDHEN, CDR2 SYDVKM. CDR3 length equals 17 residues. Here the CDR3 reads CASSLLRSTYSNQPQHF. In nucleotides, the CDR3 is TGTGCCAGCAGTTTACTCCGTTCCACCTATAGCAATCAGCCCCAGCATTTT.

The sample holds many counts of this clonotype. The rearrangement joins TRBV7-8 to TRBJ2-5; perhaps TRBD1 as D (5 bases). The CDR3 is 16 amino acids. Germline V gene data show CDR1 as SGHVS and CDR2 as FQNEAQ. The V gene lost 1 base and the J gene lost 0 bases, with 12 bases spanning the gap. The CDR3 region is CASSLGQGWYQETQYF. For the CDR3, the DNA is TGTGCCAGCAGCTTAGGGCAGGGATGGTACCAAGAGACCCAGTACTTC.

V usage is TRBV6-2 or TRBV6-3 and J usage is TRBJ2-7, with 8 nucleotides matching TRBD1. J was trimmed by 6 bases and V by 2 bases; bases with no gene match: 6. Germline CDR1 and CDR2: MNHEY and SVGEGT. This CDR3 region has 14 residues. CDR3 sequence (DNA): TGTGCCAGCAGTTACCGGAGTGGACAGGGCGAGCAGTACTTC. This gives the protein CASSYRSGQGEQYF.